One and the same sample provided the 18 T cell receptor beta chains below, sequenced in a study of vaccination effects on CD4 cells after COVID-19. Assay used: immunoSEQ multiplex PCR; TCRdb lists only in-frame clones, some missing. Of under 25,000 clones listed, around four fifths are singletons. Prior to sequencing, the ViraFEST assay stimulated PBMC with viral peptide pools, which expanded the antigen-specific CD4+ T cells. With around ten days of culture completed, CD4+ T cells were isolated. Sometime from March through December 2020, the person acquired a SARS-CoV-2 infection that PCR confirmed. The antigens of these receptors remain unknown. Sequences were derived from CD4+ T cells from PBMCs cultured with SARS-CoV-2 spike peptides, sampled before COVID-19 vaccination. These receptors came from a human donor who had a prior SARS-CoV-2 infection.

This chain uses TRBV7-2 with TRBJ1-2; TRBD1 matches at 10 bases. The germline V gene has CDR1 SGHTA and CDR2 FQGNSA. V gave up 5 bases and J gave up 4 bases; unmatched junction bases: 7. The CDR3 has 15 amino acids. The DNA for the CDR3 is TGTGCCAGCAGCAAAACGACAGGGGGCATCTATGGCTACACCTTC. This encodes CASSKTTGGIYGYTF.

The chain employs TRBV5-4 and TRBJ2-7; D is uncertain. Trimming shortened V by 0 bases and J by 0 bases, and 4 bases separated the two germline ends. CDR1 and CDR2 (germline): SGHNT, YYREEE (reference sequence). The CDR3 length is 13 residues. In DNA form, the CDR3 reads TGTGCCAGCAGCTTGGATTTCTCCTACGAGCAGTACTTC. It yields the protein CASSLDFSYEQYF.

The sample holds a few counts of this clone. The chain is built from TRBV7-2 and TRBJ2-1; no firm D call. The CDR3 is 11 amino acids. Trimming left V 5 bases short and J 9 bases short, with 8 bases between. The germline V gene encodes CDR1 SGHTA and CDR2 FQGNSA. CDR3 sequence (DNA): TGTGCCAGCAGCCCCCAGTTTGAGCAGTTCTTC. Translated, it gives CASSPQFEQFF.

The chain links TRBV30 to TRBJ2-1, with D possibly matching TRBD2 (5 bases). V lost 5 bases and J 9 bases, leaving 14 bases between the germline ends. CDR3 length: 12 residues. Looked up from germline, CDR1 is GTSNPN and CDR2 is SVGIG (reference sequence). Written as DNA, the CDR3 is TGTGCCTGGGCTACCCGGGCGGGTGAGCAGTTCTTC. Translation gives CAWATRAGEQFF.

This chain joins TRBV7-9 and TRBJ2-3; D remains unclear. V was pared by 4 bases and J by 0 bases, with 8 bases between. This CDR3 has 14 amino acids. CDR1 is SEHNR and CDR2 is FQNEAQ in the germline V gene (reference sequence). The CDR3 nucleotides read TGTGCCAGCAGCTGGGTCAGTAGCACAGATACGCAGTATTTT. Its translation is CASSWVSSTDTQYF.

This clone turned up a few times. J is TRBJ2-4 and V is TRBV13, with TRBD2 identical over 14 bases. V was pared by 0 bases and J by 4 bases, with 11 bases of the junction left unmatched. The germline V gene encodes CDR1 PRHDT and CDR2 FYEKMQ (reference sequence). The CDR3 consists of 20 residues. CDR3 region: CASSLGGLAGVPPDKNIQYF. As DNA, the CDR3 is TGTGCCAGCAGCTTAGGGGGACTAGCGGGAGTTCCCCCCGATAAAAACATTCAGTACTTC.

The chain joins TRBV25-1 to TRBJ2-7; weak D call: TRBD2 (7 bases). Germline CDR1 and CDR2: MGHDK and SYGVNS. The CDR3 has 13 residues. The ends were cut back, 5 bases at V and 6 bases at J, with 14 bases in the middle. The CDR3 reads CASSRGGGLEQYF. Here the CDR3 DNA reads TGTGCCAGCAGTAGAGGGGGGGGGCTCGAGCAGTACTTC.

V and J are TRBV27 and TRBJ2-7; TRBD2 agrees at 12 bases. CDR1 is MNHEY and CDR2 is SMNVEV in the germline V gene (reference sequence). CDR3 length: 17 amino acids. V dropped 5 bases and J dropped 2; count of bases not matched to a gene: 10. CDR3 coding DNA: TGTGCCAGCAGTAGGGGACTAGCGGGTCCCAGGCCCTACGAGCAGTACTTC. Its translation is CASSRGLAGPRPYEQYF.

This clone was detected a few times. The rearrangement uses TRBV7-8 and TRBJ1-6, with D maybe TRBD1 (5 bases). Trimming stripped 1 base from V and 7 bases from J, with 11 bases between. This CDR3 has 15 amino acids. The germline V gene has CDR1 SGHVS and CDR2 FQNEAQ. This CDR3 reads CASSLEREGNSPLHF. The CDR3 DNA follows: TGTGCCAGCAGCTTAGAGAGGGAGGGGAATTCACCCCTCCACTTT. The full variable domain, with the rest looked up from reference TRBV7-8 and TRBJ1-6, is GAGVSQSPRYKVAKRGQDVALRCDPISGHVSLFWYQQALGQGPEFLTYFQNEAQLDKSGLPSDRFFAERPEGSVSTLKIQRTQQEDSAVYLCASSLEREGNSPLHFGNGTRLTVT.

In its sample, this clone was seen once. The chain joins TRBV24-1 to TRBJ1-1; D gene ambiguous. CDR3 length: 13 residues. The germline CDR1 and CDR2 sequences are KGHDR and SFDVKD. V lost 4 bases, J lost 0 bases, and 5 bases lay in between. CDR3 coding DNA: TGTGCCACCAGTGAAGGACTGAACACTGAAGCTTTCTTT. Protein sequence: CATSEGLNTEAFF.

The chain uses TRBV5-1 and TRBJ1-1; the match to TRBD1 covers 10 bases. This CDR3 has 16 residues. V trimming: 4 bases; J trimming: 3 bases; junction bases outside the gene matches: 9. CDR1 and CDR2 from the germline V gene are SGHRS and YFSETQ. CDR3: CASSRRDRGFDTEAFF. CDR3 DNA: TGCGCCAGCAGCCGCCGGGACAGGGGTTTTGACACTGAAGCTTTCTTT.

V gene TRBV5-1 combines with J gene TRBJ2-3, with D uncertain. This CDR3 contains 13 residues. The V gene lost 0 bases and the J gene lost 4 bases, with 6 bases spanning the gap. The germline gives CDR1 SGHRS, CDR2 YFSETQ. This CDR3 reads CASSLGNSDTQYF. The DNA of the CDR3 is TGCGCCAGCAGCTTGGGGAACTCAGATACGCAGTATTTT.

This chain links TRBV5-1 with TRBJ1-5; D not resolved. Trimming removed 0 bases from V and 9 bases from J, with 13 bases in between. Germline assignment: CDR1 SGHRS and CDR2 YFSETQ. The CDR3 runs 14 residues. CDR3 residues: CASSLARGVGPQHF. CDR3 nucleotide sequence: TGCGCCAGCAGCTTGGCTCGAGGAGTCGGGCCCCAGCATTTT.

The sample holds a few counts of this clone. This rearrangement joins TRBV27 to TRBJ1-2; tentatively, D is TRBD1 (5 bases). The CDR3 runs 16 residues. V shed 0 bases and J shed 7 bases, with 18 bases lying between them. CDR1 and CDR2 (germline): MNHEY, SMNVEV (reference sequence). CDR3 residues: CASSLSWQGGFFGYTF. The CDR3 DNA reads as TGTGCCAGCAGTTTATCGTGGCAGGGCGGGTTCTTTGGCTACACCTTC.

The table lists this clone with a count of one. CDR3 amino acids: CASSLEGLAATDTQYF. CDR3 bases: TGCGCCAGCAGCTTGGAAGGACTAGCGGCCACAGATACGCAGTATTTT. The chain combines TRBV5-1 with TRBJ2-3; 10 bases match TRBD2. Germline V gene data show CDR1 as SGHRS and CDR2 as YFSETQ. The CDR3 totals 16 residues. Germline trimming cut 0 bases from V and 2 bases from J; bases unmatched to any gene: 3.

V is TRBV9 and J is TRBJ2-7, with 7 bases aligning to TRBD2. CDR3 length: 16 amino acids. Looked up from germline, CDR1 is SGDLS and CDR2 is YYNGEE. The junction had 15 bases not matched to a gene; V was cut back by 4 bases and J by 5 bases. The CDR3 is CASSPEAGRAFHEQYF. The CDR3 nucleotides read TGTGCCAGCAGCCCAGAAGCGGGGAGGGCCTTCCACGAGCAGTACTTC.

V usage is TRBV2 and J usage is TRBJ1-6, with TRBD1 matching 9 bases. The CDR3 is made up of 16 amino acids. The ends lost 4 bases at V and 10 bases at J; junction bases unmatched: 11. The germline V gene has CDR1 SNHLY and CDR2 FYNNEI. CDR3 DNA sequence: TGTGCCAGCAGTGGCTGGGACAGGGCTCGCAACTCACCCCTCCACTTT. Protein product: CASSGWDRARNSPLHF.

The V and J genes are TRBV2 and TRBJ1-6; tentatively, D is TRBD1 (6 bases). Trimming shortened V by 6 bases and J by 7 bases, and 13 bases separated the two germline ends. This CDR3 has 14 residues. Germline V lookup: CDR1 SNHLY, CDR2 FYNNEI. CDR3 in amino acids: CASSQQGLNSPLHF. The CDR3 nucleotides read TGTGCCAGCAGCCAACAGGGATTAAATTCACCCCTCCACTTT.